Listed below are T cell receptor beta chains from one sample, sequenced in a study of identical twins. In TCRdb, the 5' RACE reads were re-called with MiXCR into one record per CDR3 protein. The data show approximately 890,000 distinct CDR3 sequences, roughly 12% seen once. These same records also appear under a second study, on yellow fever vaccine responses in identical twins.

The material sequenced was PBMCs. These receptors all stem from a woman younger than 30 in good health. The conserved cysteine and the conserved F or W are not part of the CDR3 here.

TRBV29-1	TRBJ2-1	SALNPYVAGLSNEQF
TRBV27	TRBJ2-1	ASSLSHSGSNEQF
TRBV11-2	TRBJ2-3	ASSLVQAGVLDTQY
TRBV24-1	TRBJ2-3	ATDSGRAGTDTQY
TRBV10-3	TRBJ2-1	AISDSGIMANEQF
TRBV12-3/TRBV12-4	TRBJ2-1	ASSFFSGNRNEQF
TRBV4-1	TRBJ2-2	ASSQGGRGAGELF
TRBV5-4	TRBJ1-1	ASSPNRDRPNTEAF
TRBV19	TRBJ2-3	ATRTPNTQY
TRBV5-1	TRBJ2-2	ASSLVGQGNTGELF
TRBV12-3/TRBV12-4	TRBJ2-7	ASSFYSSYKQY
TRBV2	TRBJ2-1	ASSVRGSAEQF
TRBV7-9	TRBJ1-1	ASRYMTGEVAF
TRBV20-1	TRBJ2-7	SAFRTSGPLYEQY
TRBV20-1	TRBJ2-4	SARALGSENIQY
TRBV2	TRBJ2-1	ASSAGGESSYNEQF
TRBV12-3/TRBV12-4	TRBJ2-3	ASSLRRTSTDTQY
TRBV19	TRBJ2-5	ASSIMDGTQY
TRBV11-2	TRBJ2-3	ASSYIPGHVGDTQY
TRBV5-1	TRBJ2-1	ASSPRHGLADNEQF
TRBV12-3/TRBV12-4	TRBJ2-1	ASSPGVSSYNEQF
TRBV28	TRBJ2-7	ASSEQVDEQY
TRBV6-1	TRBJ1-5	ASSDGQGALGNQPQH
TRBV3-1	TRBJ1-1	ASSPLGNTEAF
TRBV4-2	TRBJ2-1	ASSQDGTTYNEQF
TRBV7-3	TRBJ2-6	ASSLISALGANVLT